This T cell receptor (beta chain) is from a study of T-cell memory formation after mild COVID-19. General observations from the study: SARS-CoV-2 specificity of second-wave clones peaking day 37 was unconfirmed.

Comment on this clonotype: Its matching antigen is unknown.

From 5'RACE with constant-segment primers came TCR alpha and TCR beta cDNA libraries that carried sample barcodes and UMIs. MiXCR was run by TCRdb on the 5' RACE reads, yielding one entry per CDR3 protein. Of 450,000 or so distinct CDR3 sequences in the sample, nearly 25% were seen once. This CDR3 has 12 residues. In germline, CDR1 is MNHEY, CDR2 SVGAGI. With V trimmed by 6 bases and J by 2 bases, 1 base remained unmatched. The V gene is TRBV6-5, the J gene TRBJ2-7; 7 nucleotides agree with TRBD1. The clonotype originates from an adult woman who had mild COVID-19 (a few samples of this study predate the infection). Cell type and time point are not known. The source material was PBMCs or a T cell subset sorted from them (not recorded which). The CDR3 DNA reads as TGTGCCAGCAGGGACAGGACCTACGAGCAGTACTTC. This codes for CASRDRTYEQYF.